Sequencing of this T cell receptor (beta chain) was carried out in a study of technical replicates of blood from a few donors. The CDR3 is 14 amino acids. Germline assignment: CDR1 MNHEY and CDR2 SMNVEV (reference sequence). V lost 5 bases, J lost 3 bases, and 14 bases lay in between. TCRdb's copy holds only in-frame clones and misses some; the assay was immunoSEQ multiplex PCR. The data contain 60,000 to 90,000 clones, approximately 96% of them singletons. The chain is built from TRBV27 and TRBJ2-7; D possibly corresponds to TRBD2 (6 bases). The sample comprised T cells isolated from PBMCs. The TCR sequence derives from a human donor in good health. The CDR3 DNA reads TGTGCCAGCAGTCTCCAGGACGGGGGCTACGAGCAGTACTTC. It is translated as CASSLQDGGYEQYF.